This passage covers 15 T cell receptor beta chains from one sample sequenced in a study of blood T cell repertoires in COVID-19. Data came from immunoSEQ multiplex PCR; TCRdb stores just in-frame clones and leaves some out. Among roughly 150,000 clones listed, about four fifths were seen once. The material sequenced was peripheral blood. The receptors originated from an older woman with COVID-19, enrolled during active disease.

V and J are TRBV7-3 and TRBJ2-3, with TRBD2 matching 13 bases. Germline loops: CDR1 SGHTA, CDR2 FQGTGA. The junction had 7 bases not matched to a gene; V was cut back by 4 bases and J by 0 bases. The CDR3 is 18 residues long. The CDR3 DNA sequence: TGTGCCAGCAGCTCAACTAGCGGGGGGGTCCTTAGCACAGATACGCAGTATTTT. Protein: CASSSTSGGVLSTDTQYF. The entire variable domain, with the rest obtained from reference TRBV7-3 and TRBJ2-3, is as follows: GAGVSQTPSNKVTEKGKYVELRCDPISGHTALYWYRQSLGQGPEFLIYFQGTGAADDSGLPNDRFFAVRPEGSVSTLKIQRTERGDSAVYLCASSSTSGGVLSTDTQYFGPGTRLTVL.

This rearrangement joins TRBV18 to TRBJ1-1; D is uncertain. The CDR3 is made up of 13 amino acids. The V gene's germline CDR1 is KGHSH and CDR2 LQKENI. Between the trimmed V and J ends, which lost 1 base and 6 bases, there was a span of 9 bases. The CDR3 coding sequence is TGTGCCAGCTCACCACTGCCGGGAGCTGAAGCTTTCTTT. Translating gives CASSPLPGAEAFF.

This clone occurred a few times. Here the CDR3 reads CASIGGQGVGYGYTF. DNA of the CDR3: TGTGCCAGCATCGGAGGGCAGGGAGTAGGCTATGGCTACACCTTC. V usage is TRBV28 and J usage is TRBJ1-2, with D maybe TRBD1 (5 bases). The V end was cut by 7 bases, the J end by 4 bases, with 19 bases between. CDR1 is MDHEN, CDR2 SYDVKM, per germline. The CDR3 is made up of 15 amino acids.

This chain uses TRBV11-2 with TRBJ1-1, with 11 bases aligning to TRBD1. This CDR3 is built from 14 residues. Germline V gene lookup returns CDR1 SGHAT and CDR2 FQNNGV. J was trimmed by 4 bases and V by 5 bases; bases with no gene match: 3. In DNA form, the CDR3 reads TGTGCCAGCAGCCCCGGGACAGGGGGCACTGAAGCTTTCTTT. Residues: CASSPGTGGTEAFF.

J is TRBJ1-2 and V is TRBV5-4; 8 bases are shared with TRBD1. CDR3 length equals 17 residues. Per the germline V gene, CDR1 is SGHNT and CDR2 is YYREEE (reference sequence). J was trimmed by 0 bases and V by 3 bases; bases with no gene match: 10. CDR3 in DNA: TGTGCCAGCAGCTCGGGCAGGGGGCTGGGAGCTAACTATGGCTACACCTTC. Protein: CASSSGRGLGANYGYTF.

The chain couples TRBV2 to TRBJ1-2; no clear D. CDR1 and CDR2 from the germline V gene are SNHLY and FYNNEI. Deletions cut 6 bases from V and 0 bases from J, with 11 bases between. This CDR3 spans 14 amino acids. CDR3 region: CASRRSQSNYGYTF. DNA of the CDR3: TGTGCCAGCAGGCGGTCCCAGTCTAACTATGGCTACACCTTC.

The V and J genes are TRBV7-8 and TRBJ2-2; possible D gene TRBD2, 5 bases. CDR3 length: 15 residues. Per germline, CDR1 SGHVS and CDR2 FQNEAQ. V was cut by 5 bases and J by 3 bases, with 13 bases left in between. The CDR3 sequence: CASSTLGGHTGELFF. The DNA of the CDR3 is TGTGCCAGCAGCACCTTGGGCGGGCACACCGGGGAGCTGTTTTTT.

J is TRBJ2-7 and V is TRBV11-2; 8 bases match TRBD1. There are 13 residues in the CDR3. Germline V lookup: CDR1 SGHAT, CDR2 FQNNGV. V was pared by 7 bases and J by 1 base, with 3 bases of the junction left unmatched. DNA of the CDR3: TGTGCCAGCACCCGGGACAGGTCCTACGAGCAGTACTTC. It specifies CASTRDRSYEQYF.

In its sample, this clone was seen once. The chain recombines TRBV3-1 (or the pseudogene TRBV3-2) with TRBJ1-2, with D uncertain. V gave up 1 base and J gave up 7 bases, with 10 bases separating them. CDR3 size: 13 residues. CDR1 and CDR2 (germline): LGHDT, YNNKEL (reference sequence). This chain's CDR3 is CASSQVRFGGYTF. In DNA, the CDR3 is TGTGCCAGCAGCCAAGTCCGGTTCGGTGGCTACACCTTC.

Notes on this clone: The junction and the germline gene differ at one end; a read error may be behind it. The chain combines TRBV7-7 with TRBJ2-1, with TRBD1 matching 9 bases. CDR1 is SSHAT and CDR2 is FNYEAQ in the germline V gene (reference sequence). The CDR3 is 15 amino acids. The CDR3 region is CASSAGTGINNEQFF. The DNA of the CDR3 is TGTGCTAGCAGCGCCGGGACAGGGATTAACAATGAGCAGTTCTTC. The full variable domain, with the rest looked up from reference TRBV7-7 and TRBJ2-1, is GAGVSQSPRYKVTKRGQDVTLRCDPISSHATLYWYQQALGQGPEFLTYFNYEAQPDKSGLPSDRFSAERPEGSISTLTIQRTEQRDSAMYRCASSAGTGINNEQFFGPGTRLTVL.

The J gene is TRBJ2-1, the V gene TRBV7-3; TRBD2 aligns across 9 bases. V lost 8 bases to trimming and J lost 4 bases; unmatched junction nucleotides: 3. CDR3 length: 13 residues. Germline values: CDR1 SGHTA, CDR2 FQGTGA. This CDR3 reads CASSSGNYNEQFF. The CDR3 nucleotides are TGTGCCAGCTCTAGCGGGAATTACAATGAGCAGTTCTTC.

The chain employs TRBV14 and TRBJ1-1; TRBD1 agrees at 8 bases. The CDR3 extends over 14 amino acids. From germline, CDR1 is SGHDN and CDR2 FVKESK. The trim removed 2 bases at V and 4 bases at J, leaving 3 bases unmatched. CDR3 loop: CASSQMDRVTEAFF. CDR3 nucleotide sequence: TGTGCCAGCAGCCAAATGGACAGGGTCACTGAAGCTTTCTTT.

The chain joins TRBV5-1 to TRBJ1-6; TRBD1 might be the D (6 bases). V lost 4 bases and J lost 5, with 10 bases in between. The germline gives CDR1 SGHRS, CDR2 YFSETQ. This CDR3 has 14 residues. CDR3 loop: CASSEDRNNSPLHF. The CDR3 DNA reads TGCGCCAGCAGCGAGGACAGAAATAATTCACCCCTCCACTTT.

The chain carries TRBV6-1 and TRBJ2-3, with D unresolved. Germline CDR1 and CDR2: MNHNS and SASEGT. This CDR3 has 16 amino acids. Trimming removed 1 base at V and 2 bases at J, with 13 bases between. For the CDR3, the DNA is TGTGCCAGCAGTGAAGGAAGACAAGAGCTCACAGATACGCAGTATTTT. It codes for CASSEGRQELTDTQYF.

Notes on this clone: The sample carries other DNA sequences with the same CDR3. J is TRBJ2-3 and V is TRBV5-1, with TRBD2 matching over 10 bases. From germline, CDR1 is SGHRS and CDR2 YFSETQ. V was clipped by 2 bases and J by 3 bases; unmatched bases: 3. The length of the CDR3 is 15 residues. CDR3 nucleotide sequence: TGCGCCAGCAGCTTCGCTAGCGGGAGAACAGATACGCAGTATTTT. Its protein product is CASSFASGRTDTQYF.